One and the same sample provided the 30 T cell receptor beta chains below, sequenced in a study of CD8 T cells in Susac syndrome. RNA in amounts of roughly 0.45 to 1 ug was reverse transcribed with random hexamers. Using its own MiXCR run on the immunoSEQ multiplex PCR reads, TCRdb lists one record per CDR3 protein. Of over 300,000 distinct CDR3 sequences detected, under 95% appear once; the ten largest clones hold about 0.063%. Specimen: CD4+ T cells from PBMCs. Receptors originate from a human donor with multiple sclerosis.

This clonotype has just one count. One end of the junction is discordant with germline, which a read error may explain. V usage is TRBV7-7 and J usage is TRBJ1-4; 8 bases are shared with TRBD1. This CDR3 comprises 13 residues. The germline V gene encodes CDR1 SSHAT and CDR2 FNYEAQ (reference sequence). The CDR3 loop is CASSRDRSEKLFF. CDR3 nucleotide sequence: TGTGCTAGCAGCCGGGACAGGAGCGAAAAACTGTTTTTT.

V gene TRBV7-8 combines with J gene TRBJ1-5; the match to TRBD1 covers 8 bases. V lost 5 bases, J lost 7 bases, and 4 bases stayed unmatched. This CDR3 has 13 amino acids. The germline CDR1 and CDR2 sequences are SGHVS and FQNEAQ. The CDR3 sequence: CASSTRQGQPQHF. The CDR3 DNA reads TGTGCCAGCAGCACCCGACAGGGGCAGCCCCAGCATTTT.

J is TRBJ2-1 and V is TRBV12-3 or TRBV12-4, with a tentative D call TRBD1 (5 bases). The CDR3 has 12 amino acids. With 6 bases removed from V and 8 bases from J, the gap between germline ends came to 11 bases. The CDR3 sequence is CASSPFRDEQFF. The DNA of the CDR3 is TGTGCCAGCAGCCCCTTCAGGGATGAGCAGTTCTTC.

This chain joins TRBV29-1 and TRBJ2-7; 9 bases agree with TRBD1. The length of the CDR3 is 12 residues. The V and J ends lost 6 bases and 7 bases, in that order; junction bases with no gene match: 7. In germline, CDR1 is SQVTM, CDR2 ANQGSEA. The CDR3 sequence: CSVGDRVSEQYF. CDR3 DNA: TGCAGCGTGGGGGACAGGGTTAGTGAGCAGTACTTC.

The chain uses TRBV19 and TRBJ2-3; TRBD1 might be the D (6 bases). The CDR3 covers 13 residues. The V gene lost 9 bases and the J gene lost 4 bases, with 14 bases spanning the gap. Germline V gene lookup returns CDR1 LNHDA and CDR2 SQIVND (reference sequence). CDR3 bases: TGTGCCAGCAATACAGGGTCGCCAGATACGCAGTATTTT. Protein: CASNTGSPDTQYF.

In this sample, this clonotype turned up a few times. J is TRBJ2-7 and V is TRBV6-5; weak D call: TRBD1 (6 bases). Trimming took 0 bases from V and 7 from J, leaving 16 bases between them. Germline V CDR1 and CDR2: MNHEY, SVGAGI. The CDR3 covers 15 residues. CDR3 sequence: CASSYSRTAAGEQYF. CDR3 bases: TGTGCCAGCAGTTACTCGAGGACAGCCGCCGGGGAGCAGTACTTC.

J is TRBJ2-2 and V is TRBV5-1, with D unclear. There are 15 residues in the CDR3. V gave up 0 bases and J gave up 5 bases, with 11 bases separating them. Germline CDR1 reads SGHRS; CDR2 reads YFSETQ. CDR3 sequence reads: CASSLDVAGTGELFF. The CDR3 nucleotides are TGCGCCAGCAGCTTGGATGTGGCTGGGACCGGGGAGCTGTTTTTT.

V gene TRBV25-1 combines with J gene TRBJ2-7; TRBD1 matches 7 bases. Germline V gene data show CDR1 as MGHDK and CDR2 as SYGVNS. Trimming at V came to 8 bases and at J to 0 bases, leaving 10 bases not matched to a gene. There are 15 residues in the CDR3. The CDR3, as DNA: TGTGCCAGCTCCCCCGCCAACAGGGGCTCCTACGAGCAGTACTTC. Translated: CASSPANRGSYEQYF.

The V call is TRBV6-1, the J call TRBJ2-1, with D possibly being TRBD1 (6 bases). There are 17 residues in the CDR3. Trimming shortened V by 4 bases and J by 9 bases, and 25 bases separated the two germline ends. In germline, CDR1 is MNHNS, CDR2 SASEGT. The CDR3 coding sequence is TGTGCCAGCAGTGGGGGCCGGCACAGGGTTGACTTCAGTGAGCAGTTCTTC. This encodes CASSGGRHRVDFSEQFF.

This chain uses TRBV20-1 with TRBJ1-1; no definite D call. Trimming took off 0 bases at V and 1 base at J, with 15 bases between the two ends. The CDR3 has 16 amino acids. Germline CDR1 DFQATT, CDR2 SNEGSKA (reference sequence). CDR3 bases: TGCAGTGCTAGAGATCCCCTCCGGGCAAAGAACACTGAAGCTTTCTTT. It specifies CSARDPLRAKNTEAFF.

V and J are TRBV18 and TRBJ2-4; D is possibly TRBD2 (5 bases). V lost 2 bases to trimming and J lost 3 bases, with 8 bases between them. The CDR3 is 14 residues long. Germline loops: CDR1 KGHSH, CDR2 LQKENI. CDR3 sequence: CASSPDRGKNIQYF. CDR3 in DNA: TGTGCCAGCTCACCAGACCGGGGCAAAAACATTCAGTACTTC.

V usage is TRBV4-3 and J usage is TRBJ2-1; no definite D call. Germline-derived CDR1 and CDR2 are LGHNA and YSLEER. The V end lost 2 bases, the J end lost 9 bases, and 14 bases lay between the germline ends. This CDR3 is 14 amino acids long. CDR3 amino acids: CASSQIFFSGEQFF. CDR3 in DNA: TGCGCCAGCAGCCAAATTTTTTTTAGTGGTGAGCAGTTCTTC.

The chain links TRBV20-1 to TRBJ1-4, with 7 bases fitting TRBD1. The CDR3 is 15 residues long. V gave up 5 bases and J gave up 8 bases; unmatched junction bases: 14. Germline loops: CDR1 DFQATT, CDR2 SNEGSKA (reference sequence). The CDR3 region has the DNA TGCAGTGCTCAAACCCCAACAGGGGAGGGCGAAAAACTGTTTTTT. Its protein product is CSAQTPTGEGEKLFF.

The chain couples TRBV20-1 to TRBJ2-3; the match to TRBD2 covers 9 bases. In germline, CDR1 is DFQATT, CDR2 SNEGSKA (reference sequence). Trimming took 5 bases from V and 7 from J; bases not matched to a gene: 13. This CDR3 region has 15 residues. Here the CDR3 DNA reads TGCAGTGCTCCCCCCAGCGCGGGGGGGCTTAATACGCAGTATTTT. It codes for CSAPPSAGGLNTQYF.

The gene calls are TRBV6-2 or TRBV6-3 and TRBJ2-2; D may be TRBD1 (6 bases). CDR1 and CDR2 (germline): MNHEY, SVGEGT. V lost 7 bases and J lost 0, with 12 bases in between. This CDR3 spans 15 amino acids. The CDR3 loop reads CASNPQGSNTGELFF. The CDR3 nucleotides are TGTGCCAGCAACCCACAGGGTTCGAACACCGGGGAGCTGTTTTTT.

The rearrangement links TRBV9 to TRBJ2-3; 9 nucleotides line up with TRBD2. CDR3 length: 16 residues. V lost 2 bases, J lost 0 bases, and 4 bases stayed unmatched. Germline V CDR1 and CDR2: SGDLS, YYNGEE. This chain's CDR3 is CASSVTSGSSTDTQYF. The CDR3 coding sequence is TGTGCCAGCAGCGTGACTAGCGGTTCTAGCACAGATACGCAGTATTTT.

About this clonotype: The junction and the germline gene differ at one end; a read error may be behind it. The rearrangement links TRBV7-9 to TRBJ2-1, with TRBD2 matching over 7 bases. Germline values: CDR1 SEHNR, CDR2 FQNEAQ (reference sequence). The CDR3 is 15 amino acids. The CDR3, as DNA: TGTGCCAGCAGCTCTCTCCTAGGCCTCGCGGGAGTTGTACTCTTC. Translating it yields CASSSLLGLAGVVLF.

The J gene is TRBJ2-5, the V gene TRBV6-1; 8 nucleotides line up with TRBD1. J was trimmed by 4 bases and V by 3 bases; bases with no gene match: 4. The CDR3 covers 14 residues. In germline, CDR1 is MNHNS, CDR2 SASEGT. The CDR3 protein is CASSEDRARETQYF. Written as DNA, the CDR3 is TGTGCCAGCAGTGAGGACAGGGCTCGAGAGACCCAGTACTTC.

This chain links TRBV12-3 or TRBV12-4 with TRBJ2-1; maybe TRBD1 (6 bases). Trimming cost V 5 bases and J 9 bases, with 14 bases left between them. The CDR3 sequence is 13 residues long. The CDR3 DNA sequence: TGTGCCAGCAGTCCTCTACGAGGGGGTGAGCAGTTCTTC. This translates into CASSPLRGGEQFF.

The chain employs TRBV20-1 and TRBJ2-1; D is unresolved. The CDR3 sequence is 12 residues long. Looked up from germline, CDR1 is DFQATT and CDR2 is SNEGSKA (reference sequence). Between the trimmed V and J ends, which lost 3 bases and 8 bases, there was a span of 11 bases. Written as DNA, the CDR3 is TGCAGTGCTAGGGTCCTTAGGGATGAGCAGTTCTTC. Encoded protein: CSARVLRDEQFF.

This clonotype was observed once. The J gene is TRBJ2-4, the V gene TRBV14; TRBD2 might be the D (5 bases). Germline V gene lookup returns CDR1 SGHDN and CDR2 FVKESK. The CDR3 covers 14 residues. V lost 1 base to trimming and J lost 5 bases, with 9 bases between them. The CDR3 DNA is TGTGCCAGCAGCCAAGGGGGAGTCCAAAACATTCAGTACTTC. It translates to CASSQGGVQNIQYF.

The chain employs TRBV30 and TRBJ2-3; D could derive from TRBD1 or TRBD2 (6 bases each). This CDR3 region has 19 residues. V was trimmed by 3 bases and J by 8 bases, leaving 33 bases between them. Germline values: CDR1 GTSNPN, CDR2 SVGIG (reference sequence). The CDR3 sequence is CAWSIAAGWGALVRGTQYF. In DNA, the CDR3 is TGTGCCTGGAGCATCGCGGCCGGATGGGGGGCCTTAGTGCGGGGTACGCAGTATTTT.

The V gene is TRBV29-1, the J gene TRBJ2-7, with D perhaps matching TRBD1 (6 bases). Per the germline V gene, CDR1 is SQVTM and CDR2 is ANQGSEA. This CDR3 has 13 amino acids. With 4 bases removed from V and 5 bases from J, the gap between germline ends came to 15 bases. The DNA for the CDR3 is TGCAGCGTTGCCCCTACAGGGACGGACGAGCAGTACTTC. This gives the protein CSVAPTGTDEQYF.

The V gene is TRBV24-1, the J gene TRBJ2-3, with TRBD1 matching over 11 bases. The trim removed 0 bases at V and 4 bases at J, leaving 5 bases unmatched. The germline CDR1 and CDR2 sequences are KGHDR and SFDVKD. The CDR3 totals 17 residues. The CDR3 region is CATSDLGQGARSDTQYF. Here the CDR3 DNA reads TGTGCCACCAGTGATTTGGGACAGGGGGCCAGATCAGATACGCAGTATTTT.

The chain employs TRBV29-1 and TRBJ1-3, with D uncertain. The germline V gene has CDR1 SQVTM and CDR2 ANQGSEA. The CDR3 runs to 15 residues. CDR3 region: CTPHLNGVFGNTIYF. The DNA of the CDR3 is TGCACCCCTCACCTCAATGGGGTATTCGGAAACACCATATATTTT.

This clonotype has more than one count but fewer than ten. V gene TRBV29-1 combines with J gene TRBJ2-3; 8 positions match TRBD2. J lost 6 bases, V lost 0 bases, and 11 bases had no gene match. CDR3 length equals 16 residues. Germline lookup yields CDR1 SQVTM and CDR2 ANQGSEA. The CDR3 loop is CSVEELSGSRVDTQYF. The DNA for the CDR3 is TGCAGCGTTGAAGAGCTGAGCGGGAGTCGGGTGGATACGCAGTATTTT.

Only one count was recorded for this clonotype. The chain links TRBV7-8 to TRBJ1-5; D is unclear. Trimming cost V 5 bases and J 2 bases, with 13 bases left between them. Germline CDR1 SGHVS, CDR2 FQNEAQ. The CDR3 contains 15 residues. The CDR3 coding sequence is TGTGCCAGCAGCCCACTAGGGATGCGCAATCAGCCCCAGCATTTT. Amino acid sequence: CASSPLGMRNQPQHF.

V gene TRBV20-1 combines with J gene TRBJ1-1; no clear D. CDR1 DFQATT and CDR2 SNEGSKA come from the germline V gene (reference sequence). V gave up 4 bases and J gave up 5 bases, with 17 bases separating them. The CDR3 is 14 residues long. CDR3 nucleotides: TGCAGTGCTACAAGCGGGTCAGCGTGGACTGAAGCTTTCTTT. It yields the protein CSATSGSAWTEAFF.

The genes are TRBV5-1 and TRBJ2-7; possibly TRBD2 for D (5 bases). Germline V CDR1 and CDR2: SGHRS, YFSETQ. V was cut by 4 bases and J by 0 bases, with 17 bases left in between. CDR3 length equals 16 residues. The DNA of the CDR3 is TGCGCCAGCAGCCCTGGATCTGGACGGGGCTCCTACGAGCAGTACTTC. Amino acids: CASSPGSGRGSYEQYF. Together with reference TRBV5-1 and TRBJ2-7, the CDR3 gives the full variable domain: KAGVTQTPRYLIKTRGQQVTLSCSPISGHRSVSWYQQTPGQGLQFLFEYFSETQRNKGNFPGRFSGRQFSNSRSEMNVSTLELGDSALYLCASSPGSGRGSYEQYFGPGTRLTVT.

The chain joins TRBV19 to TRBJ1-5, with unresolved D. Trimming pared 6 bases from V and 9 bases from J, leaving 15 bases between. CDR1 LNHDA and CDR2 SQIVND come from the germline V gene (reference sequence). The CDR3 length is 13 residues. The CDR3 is CASSQPGEWPQHF. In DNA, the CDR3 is TGTGCCAGTAGCCAACCTGGGGAGTGGCCCCAGCATTTT.